This TCR beta chain stems from a study of T cell changes during pregnancy in multiple sclerosis. The repertoire was sequenced with immunoSEQ multiplex PCR; TCRdb's copy has only in-frame clones and lacks some. The sample contains around 53,000 clones, about 90% of which appear only once. The CDR3 has 15 residues. Germline V gene sequence: CDR1 SGHTA, CDR2 FQGNSA. V shed 1 base and J 0 bases; nucleotides not matched to a gene: 2. This sequence was found in a female donor with multiple sclerosis, enrolled in a pregnancy study. The chain uses TRBV7-2 and TRBJ1-1, with TRBD1 identical over 7 bases. The specimen comprised CD4+ T cells from peripheral blood mononuclear cells, sampled after pregnancy. CDR3 in amino acids: CASSLEGALNTEAFF. CDR3 sequence (DNA): TGTGCCAGCAGCTTAGAGGGGGCGCTGAACACTGAAGCTTTCTTT.